This TCR beta chain appears in the sequencing data of a study of cytomegalovirus exposure and HLA in healthy donors (dated by TCRdb to between 2016 and 2019). For context, the study as a whole: In an earlier analysis of some 550 of the donors, less than 350 Gb of sequence data and approximately 100 million unique TCR beta sequences from 150 million to 200 million T cells were reported. Roughly 300 gigabases of sequencing data and around 88 million unique TCR sequences made up an early release that covered some 640 HLA-typed donors. Of the roughly 400 genotyped donors, roughly 80% fell in the genetic ancestry cluster associated with self-reported Caucasian donors. The study was designed to test whether signatures of past pathogen exposure could be identified by cataloging public T cell receptors. The study profiled the T cell repertoires of about 720 subjects by immunosequencing and related them to cytomegalovirus serostatus. In addition to the first cohort of roughly 670 subjects, a separate validation cohort of 120 different subjects was used. High-throughput TCR immunosequencing, statistical association of individual TCRs with disease status, and machine learning were combined to predict cytomegalovirus infection status. A later analysis re-examined previously published TCR beta repertoires from roughly 650 donors and added high-resolution HLA genotyping to investigate patterns of TCR occurrence. In the later analysis, no new phenotypic data were used to find candidate immune exposures; instead, reliance was placed on TCR beta sequences and their occurrence across donors. In an earlier analysis of roughly 600 of the donors, high-throughput TCR beta sequencing was used to judge whether each TCR beta V gene segment behaved as functional or pseudogenic. Alongside the repertoire data, information on donor age, sex, ethnicity and CMV serostatus was compiled. Genome-wide SNP genotypes for about 55% of the roughly 670 donors were used in a later genetic analysis, which treated that subset as a discovery cohort. Every discovery cohort repertoire had been produced on one sequencing platform. Both class I and class II loci were covered by HLA typing, at four-digit resolution. Typing coverage differed by locus: A, B, C, DRB1 and DQB1 were typed in roughly 620-630 donors, DQA1 in 522, DPA1 in roughly 590, and DPB1 in around 490. Because of strong linkage in the cohort, roughly five DR-DQ haplotypes were treated as single units for association and clustering. Across around 400 genotyped donors of the cohort, an average of about 240,000 unique TCR beta nucleotide sequences per donor were sequenced, and roughly a sixth of those sequences were non-productive. Overall study outcomes, separate from this receptor: According to a later analysis, parvovirus B19, influenza, CMV and Epstein-Barr virus appeared linked to several top co-occurrence clusters. In vitro tests confirmed that three of the cytomegalovirus-associated TCR beta chains recognize cytomegalovirus antigens. Only TCR beta chains were sequenced in this cohort, and the absence of alpha or paired-chain data limited detectable features. Linkage disequilibrium might explain the correlated functional status among segregating V segments, but an unknown experimental factor could not be ruled out. A group of highly shared sequence variants was considered likely to be a technical artifact of the sequencing pipeline. An earlier analysis of roughly 570 of the donors showed that most TCR beta V segments appeared in productive rearrangements either about 90% or about 30% of the time, which broadly matched IMGT annotations. In a later analysis, HLA-associated TCR beta chains showed more clonal expansion and lower generation probabilities than non-associated chains that were equally common. Some IMGT-functional V segments, including TRBV6-2 and TRBV6-3, could not be distinguished by the 87-base-pair reads and were therefore excluded. Immune exposure information for the cohort was limited to CMV serostatus. At a false discovery rate of 0.05, a later analysis linked 16,951 TCR beta sequences to specific HLA alleles. In a later analysis, TCR association rates were found to vary across HLA loci, with the most associated TCRs seen for DRB1 alleles and the fewest for HLA-C alleles. In both the original and validation cohorts, the classifier was reported to diagnose cytomegalovirus status with high specificity and sensitivity. In the study, around 150 TCR beta chains were listed as associated with cytomegalovirus. The presence/absence analyses assumed that sequencing depth was roughly uniform across donors, and that assumption may not be true. The authors suggested that the approach could potentially be extended to other disease states and immunological phenotypes. V-gene and J-gene trimming of TCR beta chains was associated with a missense DCLRE1C variant in a later genetic analysis, and the association was replicated in an independent cohort. When HLA alleles, especially DR and DQ, strongly co-occurred, attributing TCR associations to individual alleles was difficult. Most TCR sequences were observed very rarely across donors, whereas some public TCRs were present in many individuals. In a later genetic analysis, fewer N-insertions in productive TCRs were reported among donors in an Asian-associated ancestry cluster than the roughly 700-donor mean. According to a later analysis, most CMV-associated TCR beta chains appeared to be HLA-restricted, and the HLA associations seemed to be driven largely by CMV exposure. Seventeen rarely observed V segments, including chromosome 9 orphons, were excluded from the earlier analysis of about 500 of the donors because counts were too low. Because HLA typing was unavailable for some donors at each locus, only the typed subset was used in association tests. A further reported finding was that TCR beta sequences accurately predicted the HLA-A and HLA-B alleles for most subjects in the first cohort.

The germline V gene (reference sequence) sets CDR1 to PRHDT and CDR2 to FYEKMQ. Trimming at the junction amounts to 0 bases on V and 4 bases on J, and the germline ends lie 8 bases apart. The CDR3, cysteine through phenylalanine, is 14 amino acids long. The kept DNA is CDR3 alone, 42 bases in frame from the first base. The cohort comprised 550 to 700 healthy bone marrow donors. All cohort members were sampled while nominally healthy, although unrecorded immune exposures were likely present. The donor was CMV seropositive and was included in the group of approximately 300 seropositive cohort members. A peripheral blood sample was collected from each donor, and TCR beta sequencing was performed on peripheral blood mononuclear cells. The Qiagen DNeasy Blood Extraction Kit was used to extract genomic DNA from the blood cell samples. The library was prepared using the immunoSEQ multiplex PCR assay. The multiplex PCR relied on a mix of 60 forward primers for TCR Vbeta segments and 13 reverse primers for TCR Jbeta segments. A multiplex PCR assay on genomic DNA amplified the CDR3 region of rearranged TCR beta genes. Amplified TCR beta libraries were sequenced as 87-base-pair reads on the Illumina HiSeq System. Under the source paper's analysis protocol: Across the roughly 640 repertoires, a later analysis counted roughly 77 million unique TCR beta chains, roughly 11 million of which were shared by at least two donors. A nearest-neighbor algorithm error-corrected the raw reads and collapsed the reads into unique sequences, merging closely related sequences to remove PCR and sequencing errors. To assign V, D and J gene segments, CDR3 sequences were aligned to IMGT reference sequences. For a sequence to be retained, a match of at least six nucleotides was required to both a V gene segment and a J gene segment. A rearrangement was called productive if the CDR3 had no stop codons and remained in frame with V and J, and every other rearrangement was called non-productive. CDR3 was defined according to IMGT convention as the region running from the second conserved V-encoded cysteine to the conserved J-encoded phenylalanine. The earlier analysis of some 540 of the donors excluded any sequence lacking an unambiguous match to a single V gene segment. In an earlier analysis of 450 to 750 of the donors, a V segment was called functional when productive rearrangements were above 56.7%, and segregating when the standard deviation between donors exceeded 5%. A statistical classification framework was built for diagnosing cytomegalovirus status from the catalog of TCR beta chain sequences. V and J gene assignment, in a later analysis, came from comparing TCR nucleotide sequences with IMGT/GENE-DB human TR gene sequences. A later analysis assigned CDR3 sequences and most-parsimonious VDJ recombination scenarios with the TCRdist pipeline. In a later analysis, each TCR beta chain was defined by its CDR3 amino acid sequence together with its V-gene family, and reads without a unique V-gene family were excluded. To address suspected cross-contamination and a sequencing artifact, a later analysis removed 592 highly shared, low-generation-probability nucleotide sequences. A later analysis calculated a clonal expansion index for each public chain from normalized within-repertoire ranks of inferred template counts. Generation probabilities in a later analysis came from a VDJ recombination model fitted to out-of-frame rearrangements, and those results were checked against IGoR. In a later analysis, hypergeometric tests were used to score TCR-TCR, TCR-HLA and TCR-CMV co-occurrence, with a repertoire-size bias correction applied to TCR pairs. False discovery rates were estimated in a later analysis by permuting HLA or CMV assignments 20 times. In a later analysis, co-occurring TCRs were grouped with DBSCAN, and TCRdist sequence similarity was added when clustering was performed within HLA-allele-positive subsets. Repertoires with fewer than 30,000 or more than 120,000 public chains, plus five repertoires with anomalous nucleotide sharing, were excluded from co-occurrence clustering. Sourced from immuneACCESS, this table was stored by TCRdb with only in-frame sequences that have V and J called. A share of the clones is absent; for the studies checked, an unresolved V gene accounts for under half, and the remainder has no known explanation. Clonal size and the V and J genes are those of that table, whereas D and trimming came from the DNA. The sample yields 180,000 or so clones; approximately 73% were counted once. The leading ten clones occupy about 2.5% of the sample.

Notes on this clone: Its antigen target is currently unknown. Within one base of it there is no much larger clone, and no base qualities were kept.

The V and J segments used are TRBV13 and TRBJ2-3, with the identity of the D gene unclear. Sequencing input: PBMCs. This clonotype originated in a young woman in good health and CMV-seropositive. CDR3 loop: CASSLGYRADTQYF. The bases read TGTGCCAGCAGCTTAGGGTATCGCGCAGATACGCAGTATTTT.